This TCR beta chain was documented in a study of T cell responses to AZD1222 COVID-19 vaccine. General study findings and limits: The breadth and depth of Spike-specific TCRs increased once two AZD1222 doses had been given. The donor cohort was predominantly white British with a female majority, and clonal diversity may have been underestimated. At 160-218 and 743-854, vaccine-associated CD4 TCRs were dominant, and they spanned spike.

The V gene lost 0 bases and the J gene lost 3 bases, with 13 bases spanning the gap. Germline CDR1 is SGHTS and CDR2 is YDEGEE. The CDR3 is 16 residues long. Sequencing used immunoSEQ multiplex PCR; TCRdb keeps in-frame clones, though not all of them. This table has more than 95,000 clones, less than 90% appearing once. To note about this clone: What it recognizes is unknown.

This sequence originates from an adult in good health. This specimen consisted of peripheral blood, obtained on day 0 of AZD1222 vaccination. The chain combines TRBV5-8 with TRBJ1-5; D gene ambiguous. The chain's CDR3 is CASSLGGWGYNQPQHF. The CDR3 nucleotides read TGTGCCAGCAGCTTGGGGGGTTGGGGTTACAATCAGCCCCAGCATTTT.